This T cell receptor (beta chain) was sequenced in a study of blood T cell repertoires in COVID-19. Study overall: Whether acute or convalescent, the COVID-19 samples came from the United States, Italy and Spain. Sources were T cells, B-cell-depleted T cells, or PBMCs; the material itself was cDNA or gDNA.

Germline-derived CDR1 and CDR2 are SNHLY and FYNNEI. CDR3 length: 13 amino acids. The junction had 5 bases not matched to a gene; V was cut back by 8 bases and J by 5 bases. Authors' methods: By means of reference gene primer amplification, nucleated cell counts were estimated. Produced via immunoSEQ multiplex PCR; TCRdb's table is partial and in-frame only. V and J calls plus clone size are reproduced from that table; the DNA served to infer D and trimming. The table shows some 120,000 clones, with about 80% occurring only once. The rearrangement joins TRBV2 to TRBJ1-4; 7 bases match TRBD1. The source is a human donor in a cohort sampled during active COVID-19. Material: peripheral blood. The CDR3 bases are TGTGCCAGCCTTGCACAGGGGAATGAAAAACTGTTTTTT. Amino acids: CASLAQGNEKLFF. Variable domain in full (rest from reference TRBV2 and TRBJ1-4): EPEVTQTPSHQVTQMGQEVILRCVPISNHLYFYWYRQILGQKVEFLVSFYNNEISEKSEIFDDQFSVERPDGSNFTLKIRSTKLEDSAMYFCASLAQGNEKLFFGSGTQLSVL.